This T cell receptor (beta chain) is drawn from a study of blood T cell repertoires in COVID-19. About the research overall: COVID-19 samples from acute and convalescent phases originated in the United States, Italy and Spain. The cDNA or gDNA used as material had been derived from T cells, B-cell-depleted T cells, or PBMCs.

CDR3 length: 15 residues. The germline V gene encodes CDR1 LNHDA and CDR2 SQIVND (reference sequence). The J segment lost 6 bases and the V segment lost 3 bases, leaving 7 bases of the junction unmatched. As originally analysed: From reference gene primer amplification, estimates of nucleated cell counts were derived. Clones were read by immunoSEQ multiplex PCR, and TCRdb kept only the in-frame ones, dropping some. V, J and clone size were drawn from that table, and D and trimming were deduced from the DNA. The table includes over 140,000 clones, roughly 81% detected once. The clonotype comes from a woman in her forties or fifties with active or convalescent COVID-19. The specimen sequenced was peripheral blood. The V call is TRBV19, the J call TRBJ2-7; 11 bases align to TRBD1. CDR3 amino acids: CASSIRTGGGGEQYF. As DNA, the CDR3 is TGTGCCAGTAGTATCCGGACAGGGGGCGGCGGCGAGCAGTACTTC.